These T cell receptor beta chains were read from a single sample in a study of graft-versus-host responses after intestinal transplantation. Measured with immunoSEQ multiplex PCR; TCRdb has only the in-frame clones, and not every one. The repertoire includes 20,000 to 30,000 clones, roughly 85% of them detected once, and approximately 0.87% sits in the top ten. This sample comprised PBMCs, obtained around 460 days after intestinal transplant. Receptors were obtained from a human patient who received an intestinal transplant, so some T cells may come from the graft donor. The CDR3 runs from the conserved cysteine through the conserved F or W. D genes are given only for firm matches. Only part of the rows carry a size: once, few, many, or a class if the clone is expanded.

J gene: TRBJ2-7; clone size: .; D gene: TRBD2; V gene: TRBV9; CDR3 DNA: TGTGCCAGCAGCGTCTCGCGGGAGATCTACGAGCAGTACTTC; CDR3 protein: CASSVSREIYEQYF
J gene: TRBJ2-2; clone size: .; D gene: .; V gene: TRBV7-3; CDR3 DNA: TGTGCCAGCAGCTTAACAAGACAGGGAGGCACCGGGGAGCTGTTTTTT; CDR3 protein: CASSLTRQGGTGELFF
J gene: TRBJ2-1; clone size: .; D gene: TRBD2; V gene: TRBV5-4; CDR3 DNA: TGTGCCAGCAGCTTTCTAGGGGCGGGAGGGGGATATGAGCAGTTCTTC; CDR3 protein: CASSFLGAGGGYEQFF
J gene: TRBJ1-2; clone size: .; D gene: .; V gene: TRBV6-4; CDR3 DNA: TGTGCCAGCAGCCCCTTCCACGAAAACTATGGCTACACCTTC; CDR3 protein: CASSPFHENYGYTF
J gene: TRBJ2-3; clone size: .; D gene: TRBD2; V gene: TRBV6-5; CDR3 DNA: TGTGCCAGCGTAGCGGGAGGTGGCACGCAGTATTTT; CDR3 protein: CASVAGGGTQYF
J gene: TRBJ2-7; clone size: .; D gene: TRBD1; V gene: TRBV15; CDR3 DNA: TGTGCCACCAGCAGAGATCCACCCCTTTCGGGACAGTCCTACGAGCAGTACTTC; CDR3 protein: CATSRDPPLSGQSYEQYF
J gene: TRBJ2-3; clone size: .; D gene: TRBD2; V gene: TRBV6-5; CDR3 DNA: TGTGCCTGCCTGGGTAGCGGGAGTGGTACGCAGTATTTT; CDR3 protein: CACLGSGSGTQYF
J gene: TRBJ2-6; clone size: few; D gene: TRBD1; V gene: TRBV12-5; CDR3 DNA: TGTGCTAGTGGCCAGGGGGAGGGGGCCAACGTCCTGACTTTC; CDR3 protein: CASGQGEGANVLTF
J gene: TRBJ2-1; clone size: once; D gene: TRBD1; V gene: TRBV5-1; CDR3 DNA: TGCGCCAGCAGCTTAACAGGGGAATCCTACAATGAGCAGTTCTTC; CDR3 protein: CASSLTGESYNEQFF
J gene: TRBJ2-1; clone size: .; D gene: .; V gene: TRBV28; CDR3 DNA: TGTGCCAGCAGTTTATCCGACAATGAGCAGTTCTTC; CDR3 protein: CASSLSDNEQFF
J gene: TRBJ1-2; clone size: .; D gene: TRBD1; V gene: TRBV19; CDR3 DNA: TGTGCCAGTAGTCCCGACAGGGGGTTCGGCTACACCTTC; CDR3 protein: CASSPDRGFGYTF
J gene: TRBJ1-2; clone size: .; D gene: TRBD1; V gene: TRBV5-1; CDR3 DNA: TGCGCCAGCAGCCCCAGGGGGGACGGCTACACCTTC; CDR3 protein: CASSPRGDGYTF
J gene: TRBJ2-1; clone size: .; D gene: .; V gene: TRBV6-1; CDR3 DNA: TGTGCCAGCAGTGAAGGGACAAAAGGGCATGAGCAGTTCTTC; CDR3 protein: CASSEGTKGHEQFF